Listed here are 2 T cell receptor beta chains from one sample, sequenced in a study of blood T cell repertoires in COVID-19. Measured with immunoSEQ multiplex PCR; TCRdb has only the in-frame clones, and not every one. The sample holds 250,000 or so clones, around 88% seen once. Sequencing was done on a sample of PBMCs or T cells enriched from blood (not recorded which). Source of these receptors: a woman aged 40 to 50 with acute COVID-19.

The chain is built from TRBV24-1 and TRBJ1-5, with D possibly TRBD1 on 5 matching bases. V shed 11 bases and J shed 3 bases, with 16 bases lying between them. The CDR3 extends over 14 amino acids. Per the germline V gene, CDR1 is KGHDR and CDR2 is SFDVKD. The CDR3: CAREVGGDNQPQHF. CDR3 DNA: TGTGCCAGGGAGGTGGGGGGGGACAATCAGCCCCAGCATTTT.

This sequence joins TRBV7-2 and TRBJ1-4; 7 bases fit TRBD1. Germline trimming cut 4 bases from V and 4 bases from J; bases unmatched to any gene: 15. Germline V gene lookup returns CDR1 SGHTA and CDR2 FQGNSA. The length of the CDR3 is 18 residues. In DNA form, the CDR3 reads TGTGCCAGCAGCTCCCCCGCTGGTTTAGGGGGCCTTAATGAAAAACTGTTTTTT. This sequence encodes CASSSPAGLGGLNEKLFF.